This T cell receptor (beta chain) was captured in a study of blood T cell repertoires in COVID-19. There are 13 residues in the CDR3. J gave up 5 bases and V 4 bases, and 6 bases lay outside the gene matches. Germline values: CDR1 SQVTM, CDR2 ANQGSEA. Repertoires were generated with immunoSEQ multiplex PCR, while TCRdb's copy carries only in-frame clones and drops some. The sample has 200,000 to 300,000 clones; about 87% are singletons. This receptor was identified in a woman between 40 and 50 years old who had been exposed to COVID-19. Source material: PBMCs or T cells enriched from blood (not recorded which). The V gene is TRBV29-1, the J gene TRBJ1-1; 8 bases map to TRBD1. The CDR3 DNA reads TGCAGCGTTGCCGGGACAGGTCATACTGAAGCTTTCTTT. Its protein product is CSVAGTGHTEAFF.